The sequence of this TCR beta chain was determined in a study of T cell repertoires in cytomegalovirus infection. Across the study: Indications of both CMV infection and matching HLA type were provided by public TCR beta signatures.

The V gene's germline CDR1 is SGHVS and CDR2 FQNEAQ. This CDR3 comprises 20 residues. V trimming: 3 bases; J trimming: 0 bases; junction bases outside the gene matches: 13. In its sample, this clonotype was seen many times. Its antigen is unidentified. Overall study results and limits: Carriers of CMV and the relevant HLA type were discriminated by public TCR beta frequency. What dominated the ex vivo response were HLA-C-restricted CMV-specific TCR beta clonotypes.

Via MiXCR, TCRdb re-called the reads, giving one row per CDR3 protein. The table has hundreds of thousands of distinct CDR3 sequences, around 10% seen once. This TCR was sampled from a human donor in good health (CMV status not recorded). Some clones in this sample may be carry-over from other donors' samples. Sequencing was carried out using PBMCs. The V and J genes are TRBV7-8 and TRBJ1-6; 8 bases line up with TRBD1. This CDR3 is CASSFTRAGGPSSYNSPLHF. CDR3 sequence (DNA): TGTGCCAGCAGCTTCACCCGGGCAGGGGGCCCTAGCTCCTATAATTCACCCCTCCACTTT.